The next 15 T cell receptor beta chains were all read from a single sample in a study of T cell responses to AZD1222 COVID-19 vaccine (dated by TCRdb to about 2021). Library preparation employed the immunoSEQ multiplex PCR assay. In its TCRdb copy, this immuneACCESS table keeps in-frame sequences only and misses some clones. Where compared with another copy, unresolved V genes explain less than half of these, and the others have no known cause. This sample has around 100,000 clones in its table, and about nine tenths of those were observed once. The ten largest clones take up 1.3% of the sample. The sample's time point, from its label and the paper: baseline before first vaccination. The material sequenced was peripheral blood, taken on day 0 of AZD1222 vaccination. These receptors all come from an adult in good health.

The chain combines TRBV6-5 with TRBJ2-7, with unresolved D. The germline V gene encodes CDR1 MNHEY and CDR2 SVGAGI. This CDR3 spans 13 amino acids. V lost 5 bases to trimming and J lost 0 bases, with 8 bases between them. The CDR3 loop reads CASSKENSYEQYF. The DNA of the CDR3 is TGTGCCAGCAGTAAGGAAAACTCCTACGAGCAGTACTTC.

This rearrangement joins TRBV5-4 to TRBJ2-3; TRBD1 matches 7 bases. Looked up from germline, CDR1 is SGHNT and CDR2 is YYREEE (reference sequence). The CDR3 loop spans 17 amino acids. V lost 4 bases to trimming and J lost 2 bases; unmatched junction nucleotides: 13. The CDR3 DNA follows: TGTGCCAGCAGCCCCAACACCGGGACAGCTTTCACAGATACGCAGTATTTT. This gives the protein CASSPNTGTAFTDTQYF.

The J gene is TRBJ2-7, the V gene TRBV10-3, with D tentatively TRBD1 (7 bases). The CDR3 has 14 amino acids. The ends were cut back, 8 bases at V and 7 bases at J, with 21 bases in the middle. Germline V gene data show CDR1 as ENHRY and CDR2 as SYGVKD. The CDR3 DNA reads TGTGCCATCGCCAAGACAGGGATAAGCGGGGAGCAGTACTTC. This encodes CAIAKTGISGEQYF.

The chain combines TRBV13 with TRBJ2-7; possible D gene TRBD2, 7 bases. Trimming removed 7 bases from V and 6 bases from J, with 22 bases in between. The CDR3 spans 15 residues. Germline V gene data show CDR1 as PRHDT and CDR2 as FYEKMQ (reference sequence). This chain's CDR3 is CASNQWGGSGSEQYF. For the CDR3, the DNA is TGTGCCAGCAACCAATGGGGGGGCTCGGGAAGCGAGCAGTACTTC.

The gene calls are TRBV19 and TRBJ1-2; a possible D gene is TRBD1 (6 bases). Trimming cost V 1 base and J 4 bases, with 16 bases left between them. Looked up from germline, CDR1 is LNHDA and CDR2 is SQIVND (reference sequence). The CDR3 loop spans 16 amino acids. CDR3 protein: CASSIGPRARGYGYTF. CDR3 nucleotides: TGTGCCAGTAGTATAGGTCCGCGGGCCAGGGGCTATGGCTACACCTTC.

V usage is TRBV24-1 and J usage is TRBJ2-3; 7 bases fit TRBD1. Germline V gene lookup returns CDR1 KGHDR and CDR2 SFDVKD. The CDR3 covers 14 residues. J gave up 5 bases and V 4 bases, and 5 bases lay outside the gene matches. CDR3 nucleotides: TGTGCCACCAGTGAGCGACAGGGACGAGATACGCAGTATTTT. This gives the protein CATSERQGRDTQYF.

The V call is TRBV4-1, the J call TRBJ2-1, with D maybe TRBD2 (5 bases). V was shortened by 1 base and J by 8 bases, with 15 bases between the two germline ends. Germline V gene data show CDR1 as MGHRA and CDR2 as YSYEKL. The CDR3 has 15 residues. The CDR3 coding sequence is TGCGCCAGCAGCCAAGCGGGCCTGAGGGCCGATGAGCAGTTCTTC. Protein product: CASSQAGLRADEQFF.

The chain couples TRBV19 to TRBJ1-2; the D gene is possibly TRBD1 (6 bases). V shed 7 bases and J shed 4 bases, with 13 bases lying between them. The CDR3 contains 13 residues. In germline, CDR1 is LNHDA, CDR2 SQIVND (reference sequence). The CDR3 sequence: CASTSGALYGYTF. CDR3 coding DNA: TGTGCCAGTACCTCGGGGGCCCTCTATGGCTACACCTTC.

The chain employs TRBV30 and TRBJ1-2, with a tentative D call TRBD1 (5 bases). The CDR3 spans 12 residues. Trimming removed 5 bases from V and 6 bases from J, with 13 bases in between. Germline-derived CDR1 and CDR2 are GTSNPN and SVGIG (reference sequence). The CDR3 nucleotides are TGTGCCTGGTCGCAGGGCGAGGATGGCTACACCTTC. Its protein product is CAWSQGEDGYTF.

This clone has only a few counts. V is TRBV11-2 and J is TRBJ1-1; weak D call: TRBD1 (6 bases). The CDR3 loop spans 18 amino acids. Germline lookup yields CDR1 SGHAT and CDR2 FQNNGV. The V gene lost 5 bases and the J gene lost 0 bases, with 22 bases spanning the gap. The CDR3 sequence is CASSPGQYETQMNTEAFF. The CDR3 coding sequence is TGTGCCAGCAGCCCAGGACAGTATGAGACCCAGATGAACACTGAAGCTTTCTTT.

The chain combines TRBV19 with TRBJ1-3, with TRBD1 as a possible D gene (5 bases). The CDR3 spans 16 residues. CDR1 LNHDA and CDR2 SQIVND come from the germline V gene (reference sequence). V shed 8 bases and J shed 2 bases, with 19 bases lying between them. This chain's CDR3 is CASRLLQDAPGNTIYF. CDR3 bases: TGTGCCAGTCGACTGTTACAGGACGCTCCTGGAAACACCATATATTTT. The variable domain in full, with the rest retrieved from reference TRBV19 and TRBJ1-3, is DGGITQSPKYLFRKEGQNVTLSCEQNLNHDAMYWYRQDPGQGLRLIYYSQIVNDFQKGDIAEGYSVSREKKESFPLTVTSAQKNPTAFYLCASRLLQDAPGNTIYFGEGSWLTVV.

V usage is TRBV19 and J usage is TRBJ1-1; TRBD1 is a possible D gene (5 bases). The CDR3 consists of 15 residues. V lost 3 bases, J lost 4 bases, and 15 bases lay in between. Germline-derived CDR1 and CDR2 are LNHDA and SQIVND (reference sequence). CDR3 in amino acids: CASSMIQGMSTEAFF. The CDR3 region has the DNA TGTGCCAGTAGTATGATCCAGGGTATGAGCACTGAAGCTTTCTTT.

The rearrangement uses TRBV6-1 and TRBJ1-2; no firm D call. The CDR3 extends over 13 amino acids. Germline lookup yields CDR1 MNHNS and CDR2 SASEGT. Deletions cut 1 base from V and 7 bases from J, with 10 bases between. Written as DNA, the CDR3 is TGTGCCAGCAGTGAAGAGGGCTTCGGTGGCTACACCTTC. Its protein product is CASSEEGFGGYTF.

The V and J genes are TRBV5-1 and TRBJ1-1, with D possibly being TRBD1 (5 bases). The length of the CDR3 is 15 residues. V was clipped by 4 bases and J by 3 bases, with 16 bases between them. From germline, CDR1 is SGHRS and CDR2 YFSETQ. DNA of the CDR3: TGCGCCAGCAGCCCCCGGGGGGGGTCGGACACTGAAGCTTTCTTT. Residues: CASSPRGGSDTEAFF.

The V gene is TRBV29-1, the J gene TRBJ1-2; perhaps TRBD1 as D (6 bases). CDR1 and CDR2 (germline): SQVTM, ANQGSEA. V lost 7 bases and J lost 7, with 19 bases in between. The CDR3 runs 13 residues. This chain's CDR3 is CSGGGGDRIGYTF. The DNA for the CDR3 is TGCAGCGGAGGGGGGGGAGACAGGATTGGCTACACCTTC.